Listed here are 2 T cell receptor beta chains from one sample, sequenced in a study of cytomegalovirus exposure and HLA in healthy donors. The data were produced by immunoSEQ multiplex PCR, yet TCRdb's version contains in-frame clones alone and is incomplete. The data show approximately 65,000 clones, with 91% seen just once and roughly 3.1% held by the top ten. Sequencing was carried out using PBMCs. Receptor source: a man between 18 and 35 years old in good health and CMV-seronegative.

This chain uses TRBV21-1 with TRBJ2-3; no DNA check was done on the table's D call, TRBD1. TRBV21-1 is tagged as a pseudogene. CDR3 length: 16 amino acids. CDR3 amino acids: CASSKAPGQGTDTQYF. DNA of the CDR3: TGTGCCAGCAGCAAAGCCCCGGGACAGGGCACAGATACGCAGTATTTT.

This clone was counted between two and nine times. The chain recombines TRBV7-2 with TRBJ2-7; D possibly corresponds to TRBD2 (6 bases). The CDR3 is made up of 13 amino acids. V shed 5 bases and J shed 3 bases, with 11 bases lying between them. Looked up from germline, CDR1 is SGHTA and CDR2 is FQGNSA. Here the CDR3 DNA reads TGTGCCAGCAGCCTCCGGGGGATCTACGAGCAGTACTTC. Translating gives CASSLRGIYEQYF. Full variable domain (remainder filled in from reference TRBV7-2 and TRBJ2-7): GAGVSQSPSNKVTEKGKDVELRCDPISGHTALYWYRQSLGQGLEFLIYFQGNSAPDKSGLPSDRFSAERTGGSVSTLTIQRTQQEDSAVYLCASSLRGIYEQYFGPGTRLTVT.